Listed below are T cell receptor beta chains from one sample, sequenced in a study of Ad26.COV2.S vaccination and SARS-CoV-2 variants. The assay was immunoSEQ multiplex PCR, and TCRdb's table has in-frame clones only and misses some. Among 350,000 to 550,000 clones listed, 85% to 90% were seen once. The sequences come from peripheral blood, collected in a trial of Ad26.COV2.S vaccine versus placebo. Receptors originate from a person aged 18 to 59 who received the Ad26.COV2.S COVID-19 vaccine or a placebo. Both conserved end residues are part of each CDR3. The D gene is left open where the match is weak. Rows may omit the clone size; those that give it use once, few, many or a size class.

size,V,D,J,DNA,CDR3
-,TRBV11-3,-,TRBJ1-2,TGTGCCAGCAGCTCTGAAGCGGTAGGCTATGGCTACACCTTC,CASSSEAVGYGYTF
-,TRBV5-1,-,TRBJ1-1,TGCGCCAGCAGCTTGGGGCCAAGCGCTGAAGCTTTCTTT,CASSLGPSAEAFF
-,TRBV11-2,-,TRBJ1-2,TGTGCCAGCAGCTCTATTTCCGCGGTCTATGGCTACACCTTC,CASSSISAVYGYTF
-,TRBV24-1,TRBD2,TRBJ2-1,TGTGCCACCAGTGATTTCGGACTAGCGGGACAGTTCTTC,CATSDFGLAGQFF
-,TRBV5-1,TRBD2,TRBJ2-2,TGCGCCAGCAGCTCCCCCGGGAGCGGGGCTGGCGGGGAGCTGTTTTTT,CASSSPGSGAGGELFF
-,TRBV5-1,-,TRBJ1-1,TGCGCCAGCAGCTTGCTGAACACTGAAGCTTTCTTT,CASSLLNTEAFF
-,TRBV27,-,TRBJ1-2,TGTGCCAGCAGTTTATCTTTAAGGGGGGGAGATTATGGCTACACCTTC,CASSLSLRGGDYGYTF
few,TRBV18,-,TRBJ1-6,TGTGCCAGCTCACCAGATTTGGGGGATTCACCCCTCCACTTT,CASSPDLGDSPLHF
-,TRBV7-9,TRBD1,TRBJ1-6,TGTGCCAGCAGCCCCCACAGGGACAGCTATTCACCCCTCCACTTT,CASSPHRDSYSPLHF
few,TRBV9,-,TRBJ1-3,TGTGCCAGCAGCGTAGCAGATGGAAACACCATATATTTT,CASSVADGNTIYF
-,TRBV7-9,-,TRBJ2-1,TGTGCCAGCAGCCTCTTGTCGGTTACCTACAATGAGCAGTTCTTC,CASSLLSVTYNEQFF
-,TRBV6-5,-,TRBJ2-1,TGTGCCACCCGAAGGGTCTTGCTGCCGCGGTCCGAGCAGTTCTTC,CATRRVLLPRSEQFF
-,TRBV5-1,-,TRBJ2-7,TGCGCCAGCAGCTTGTTCAGTTCGAGCTCCTACGAGCAGTACTTC,CASSLFSSSSYEQYF
-,TRBV3-1/TRBV3-2,-,TRBJ2-7,TGTGCCAGCAGCCGCCCTGGCGGCAATGTGGAGCAGTACTTC,CASSRPGGNVEQYF
-,TRBV5-1,-,TRBJ2-1,TGCGCCAGCAGCTTGTGGACTTACAATGAGCAGTTCTTC,CASSLWTYNEQFF
-,TRBV6-4,-,TRBJ1-5,TGTGCCAGCAGTGAGGGGAGCAATCAGCCCCAGCATTTT,CASSEGSNQPQHF
-,TRBV24-1,-,TRBJ1-2,TGTGCCACCAGTGATTTGTCAGGCCTCGGCTACACCTTC,CATSDLSGLGYTF
-,TRBV5-8,-,TRBJ1-4,TGTGCCAGCAGCTTGTATGGCCAGGGTGGCGAAAAACTGTTTTTT,CASSLYGQGGEKLFF
-,TRBV6-2/TRBV6-3,-,TRBJ1-1,TGTGCCAGCAGTTATCACACTGAAGCTTTCTTT,CASSYHTEAFF
-,TRBV27,-,TRBJ1-6,TGTGCCAGCAGGAGGGTGAGCTCCTATAATTCACCCCTCCACTTT,CASRRVSSYNSPLHF
-,TRBV19,TRBD1,TRBJ1-2,TGTGCCAGTAGTGTCGACAGGGGTGCTGGCTACACCTTC,CASSVDRGAGYTF
-,TRBV3-1/TRBV3-2,-,TRBJ1-2,TGTGCCAGCAGCCACGGGGTCCCCAGGTCCTATGGCTACACCTTC,CASSHGVPRSYGYTF
-,TRBV30,-,TRBJ1-1,TGTGCCTGGAGGTTCGGCTACTCCTCGTTGTTGAACACTGAAGCTTTCTTT,CAWRFGYSSLLNTEAFF
-,TRBV6-6,TRBD1,TRBJ1-1,TGTGCCAGCAGTTTCCCGGGACAGGGCGAAGCTTTCTTT,CASSFPGQGEAFF
-,TRBV5-1,-,TRBJ1-2,TGCGCCAGCAGCCTACTCCTGACGTCGGGGGATGGCTACACCTTC,CASSLLLTSGDGYTF
-,TRBV2,TRBD2,TRBJ2-5,TGTGCCACCCGCCCGGGAGGAGAGACCCAGTACTTC,CATRPGGETQYF
-,TRBV12-5,TRBD2,TRBJ2-3,TGTGCTAGTGGTTTGGTCCGAACAAGCGGGACCACAGATACGCAGTATTTT,CASGLVRTSGTTDTQYF
-,TRBV29-1,-,TRBJ2-2,TGCAGCGTTGGATACACCGGGGAGCTGTTTTTT,CSVGYTGELFF
-,TRBV7-9,-,TRBJ2-2,TGTGCCAGCATGCCCGGGGTGAGGAACACCGGGGAGCTGTTTTTT,CASMPGVRNTGELFF
-,TRBV9,-,TRBJ2-3,TGTGCCAGCAGCGGCCGACGCGGGGGCCCCATCACAGATACGCAGTATTTT,CASSGRRGGPITDTQYF
-,TRBV10-3,TRBD2,TRBJ2-3,TGTGCCATCAGGACCGGGACTAGCGGAAGCACAGATACGCAGTATTTT,CAIRTGTSGSTDTQYF
-,TRBV18,TRBD1,TRBJ1-4,TGTGCCAGCTCCTCCTCCGGAGGGGGCTACGAAAAACTGTTTTTT,CASSSSGGGYEKLFF
-,TRBV9,-,TRBJ2-1,TGTGCCAGCAGCGTAGGGTCGGGGAAGGGTGATGAGCAGTTCTTC,CASSVGSGKGDEQFF
-,TRBV7-2,TRBD2,TRBJ2-1,TGTGCCAGCAGCCGCCAGGGACTAGAAGGGGTTGAGCAGTTCTTC,CASSRQGLEGVEQFF
-,TRBV6-4,TRBD2,TRBJ2-2,TGTGCCAGCTCGGGACTACCCGCCGGGGAGCTGTTTTTT,CASSGLPAGELFF
-,TRBV27,-,TRBJ1-2,TGTGCCAGCAGTTTATCGCCAGGGGCAAACTATGGCTACACCTTC,CASSLSPGANYGYTF
once,TRBV9,-,TRBJ2-1,TGTGCCAGCAGCAACGGGGCGGAAGGCAATGAGCAGTTCTTC,CASSNGAEGNEQFF
-,TRBV6-4,-,TRBJ1-5,TGTGCCAGCAGTGACGGCCCGAATCAGCCCCAGCATTTT,CASSDGPNQPQHF
-,TRBV29-1,-,TRBJ2-5,TGCAGCGTTGTTTGGGCGCAAGAGACCCAGTACTTC,CSVVWAQETQYF
-,TRBV11-3,-,TRBJ2-1,TGTGCCAGCACCTCAAGGGGACGAAGCGTCGGCTTCTACAATGAGCAGTTCTTC,CASTSRGRSVGFYNEQFF
few,TRBV5-5,-,TRBJ1-5,TGTGCCAGCAGCTTGCAGGGCAATCAGCCCCAGCATTTT,CASSLQGNQPQHF
-,TRBV4-2,-,TRBJ2-1,TGTGCCAGCAGCCCCCAGCTGGTGAGTAATAACAATGAGCAGTTCTTC,CASSPQLVSNNNEQFF
-,TRBV4-2,TRBD1,TRBJ1-2,TGTGCCAGCAGCCAAGTCTTCAGGGGGCCGTACTATGGCTACACCTTC,CASSQVFRGPYYGYTF
few,TRBV11-2,-,TRBJ1-3,TGTGCCAGCAGCCGGACAGCCAACTCTGGAAACACCATATATTTT,CASSRTANSGNTIYF
-,TRBV11-2,-,TRBJ2-3,TGTGCCAGCAGCCTGGAGGGTTCTTGGGATACGCAGTATTTT,CASSLEGSWDTQYF
-,TRBV5-1,-,TRBJ2-2,TGCGCCAGCAGCTTGGCTCGGGCGAACACCGGGGAGCTGTTTTTT,CASSLARANTGELFF
-,TRBV7-2,TRBD1,TRBJ2-5,TGTGCCAGCAGCCTCTGGACAGGGGGAGACCAAGAGACCCAGTACTTC,CASSLWTGGDQETQYF
-,TRBV14,-,TRBJ2-1,TGTGCCAGCAGCCAGGGGGCAGGGCGACAGTTCTTC,CASSQGAGRQFF
once,TRBV28,-,TRBJ1-3,TGTGCCAGCAGATTACCGGGGCGAACACCCCTCTCTGGAAACACCATATATTTT,CASRLPGRTPLSGNTIYF
-,TRBV2,TRBD2,TRBJ2-1,TGTGCCAGCAGTACTAGCGACAATGAGCAGTTCTTC,CASSTSDNEQFF
-,TRBV4-2,TRBD1,TRBJ1-1,TGTGCCAGCAGCCAGGACAGGATAAACACTGAAGCTTTCTTT,CASSQDRINTEAFF
-,TRBV7-9,-,TRBJ1-6,TGTGCCAGCAGCTTAGCAGCCCCGGTAAGGGGATCACCCCTCCACTTT,CASSLAAPVRGSPLHF
-,TRBV5-1,-,TRBJ2-7,TGCGCCAGCAGCGTACTAGCAATGCGCTACGAGCAGTACTTC,CASSVLAMRYEQYF
few,TRBV7-2,-,TRBJ1-5,TGTGCCAGCAGCAGTAGGGACCGCAATCAGCCCCAGCATTTT,CASSSRDRNQPQHF
-,TRBV5-6,-,TRBJ2-2,TGTGCCAGCAGCTTAAAAGTCGGGGAGCTGTTTTTT,CASSLKVGELFF
once,TRBV5-1,-,TRBJ2-1,TGCGCCAGCAGCGGAATGGACACGCTCGCAAATGAGCAGTTCTTC,CASSGMDTLANEQFF
-,TRBV6-5,-,TRBJ2-3,TGTGCCACGATGGGAACCACAGATACGCAGTATTTT,CATMGTTDTQYF
once,TRBV6-5,-,TRBJ1-4,TGTGCCAGCAGCTCACCTAATGAAAAACTGTTTTTT,CASSSPNEKLFF
-,TRBV7-2,TRBD1,TRBJ1-1,TGTGCCAGCAGTCGTACAGGGGACACTGAAGCTTTCTTT,CASSRTGDTEAFF